The 24 T cell receptor beta chains listed next were all sequenced from one sample in a study of tumour-infiltrating T cells in Burkitt lymphoma. Sequencing used immunoSEQ multiplex PCR; TCRdb keeps in-frame clones, though not all of them. The profile shows over 1,500 clones, 15% to 20% of them singletons. Material for sequencing was tumor tissue. The receptor source for this set is a human donor with Burkitt lymphoma.

The rearrangement joins TRBV4-1 to TRBJ2-1; 7 positions match TRBD2. The junction had 8 bases not matched to a gene; V was cut back by 1 base and J by 8 bases. The CDR3 is 15 residues long. Germline V gene data show CDR1 as MGHRA and CDR2 as YSYEKL. The CDR3: CASSQVRTREDEQFF. The CDR3 bases are TGCGCCAGCAGCCAAGTTCGGACTAGGGAGGATGAGCAGTTCTTC.

The chain has TRBV7-2 and TRBJ1-2; D is ambiguous. This CDR3 has 12 residues. Germline-derived CDR1 and CDR2 are SGHTA and FQGNSA. Trimming pared 1 base from V and 10 bases from J, leaving 10 bases between. The CDR3 loop reads CASSLGGLHYTF. CDR3 nucleotide sequence: TGTGCCAGCAGCTTAGGTGGACTTCACTACACCTTC.

In this sample, this clone turned up a few times. The chain recombines TRBV11-3 with TRBJ2-2; D remains ambiguous. In germline, CDR1 is SGHNT, CDR2 YENEEA. There are 11 residues in the CDR3. The CDR3 DNA reads TGTGCAAGCTGGGACACCGGGGAGCTGTTTTTT. It codes for CASWDTGELFF.

This chain connects TRBV7-8 to TRBJ1-1, with a weak D call TRBD1 (5 bases). The CDR3 is 13 residues long. Germline CDR1 SGHVS, CDR2 FQNEAQ. V lost 5 bases and J 4 bases, leaving 11 bases between the germline ends. The CDR3 sequence is CASSAGTGTEAFF. In nucleotides, the CDR3 is TGTGCCAGCAGCGCTGGGACCGGCACTGAAGCTTTCTTT.

The chain is built from TRBV7-8 and TRBJ1-1; D is undetermined. The CDR3 has 13 residues. Between the trimmed V and J ends, which lost 3 bases and 0 bases, there was a span of 5 bases. Looked up from germline, CDR1 is SGHVS and CDR2 is FQNEAQ. In DNA, the CDR3 is TGTGCCAGCAGCTTCGAGGTGAACACTGAAGCTTTCTTT. Residues: CASSFEVNTEAFF.

The CDR3, as DNA: TGTGCCAGCACGACGGGGGGGGCCCCAGATACGCAGTATTTT. Protein: CASTTGGAPDTQYF. This chain uses TRBV2 with TRBJ2-3, with 8 bases fitting TRBD2. CDR3 size: 14 residues. Germline V gene data show CDR1 as SNHLY and CDR2 as FYNNEI. The trim removed 7 bases at V and 4 bases at J, leaving 7 bases unmatched.

The chain couples TRBV9 to TRBJ1-5; D might be TRBD1 (5 bases). V was trimmed by 0 bases and J by 5 bases, leaving 15 bases between them. From germline, CDR1 is SGDLS and CDR2 YYNGEE. This CDR3 region has 16 residues. The CDR3 loop reads CASSVAPGDADQPQHF. The CDR3 coding sequence is TGTGCCAGCAGCGTAGCCCCGGGGGATGCGGATCAGCCCCAGCATTTT. Supplemented by reference TRBV9 and TRBJ1-5, the full variable domain reads DSGVTQTPKHLITATGQRVTLRCSPRSGDLSVYWYQQSLDQGLQFLIQYYNGEERAKGNILERFSAQQFPDLHSELNLSSLELGDSALYFCASSVAPGDADQPQHFGDGTRLSIL.

The chain employs TRBV10-3 and TRBJ2-1; possibly TRBD1 for D (6 bases). Deletions cut 0 bases from V and 6 bases from J, with 6 bases between. Germline lookup yields CDR1 ENHRY and CDR2 SYGVKD. CDR3 length: 13 residues. CDR3 sequence: CAISESQGNEQFF. The DNA for the CDR3 is TGTGCCATCAGTGAGTCACAGGGCAATGAGCAGTTCTTC.

This chain connects TRBV15 to TRBJ1-1; perhaps TRBD1 as D (6 bases). V lost 0 bases to trimming and J lost 6 bases, with 8 bases between them. Germline CDR1 reads LNHNV; CDR2 reads YYDKDF (reference sequence). The CDR3 extends over 13 amino acids. The DNA of the CDR3 is TGTGCCACCAGCAGAGAACAGGGTTCTGAAGCTTTCTTT. The encoded protein is CATSREQGSEAFF. The full variable domain, completed using reference TRBV15 and TRBJ1-1, is DAMVIQNPRYQVTQFGKPVTLSCSQTLNHNVMYWYQQKSSQAPKLLFHYYDKDFNNEADTPDNFQSRRPNTSFCFLDIRSPGLGDTAMYLCATSREQGSEAFFGQGTRLTVV.

This clone has a handful of counts. This chain links TRBV9 with TRBJ2-1; 9 nucleotides line up with TRBD2. The CDR3 spans 14 residues. The V and J ends lost 6 bases and 6 bases, in that order; junction bases with no gene match: 7. The germline V gene has CDR1 SGDLS and CDR2 YYNGEE. The CDR3 region has the DNA TGTGCCAGCACAAGGAGCGGGGGGAGCAATGAGCAGTTCTTC. Protein product: CASTRSGGSNEQFF.

V usage is TRBV6-5 and J usage is TRBJ2-7; 7 bases map to TRBD1. This CDR3 spans 14 amino acids. Per germline, CDR1 MNHEY and CDR2 SVGAGI. Germline trimming cut 0 bases from V and 3 bases from J; bases unmatched to any gene: 2. The CDR3 sequence is CASSYSGQNYEQYF. CDR3 DNA sequence: TGTGCCAGCAGTTACTCGGGACAGAACTACGAGCAGTACTTC.

There are a few counts of this clone. At the DNA level, this CDR3 is encoded by other sequences in the same sample as well. The chain uses TRBV7-2 and TRBJ1-2, with D unclear. CDR1 and CDR2 from the germline V gene are SGHTA and FQGNSA. Trimming took off 6 bases at V and 4 bases at J, with 9 bases between the two ends. CDR3 length equals 12 residues. The CDR3 reads CASSLTPYGYTF. The CDR3 DNA sequence: TGTGCCAGCAGTTTAACGCCCTATGGCTACACCTTC.

A few counts support this clone. The V call is TRBV11-3, the J call TRBJ1-1; TRBD1 might be the D (5 bases). In germline, CDR1 is SGHNT, CDR2 YENEEA. CDR3 size: 15 residues. The V end lost 4 bases, the J end lost 5 bases, and 17 bases lay between the germline ends. CDR3 nucleotide sequence: TGTGCCAGCAGCTCAAGGTCGGGGGTCATTACTGAAGCTTTCTTT. Amino acids: CASSSRSGVITEAFF.

V is TRBV9 and J is TRBJ1-2; D is ambiguous. CDR3 length: 14 residues. Trimming left V 3 bases short and J 6 bases short, with 15 bases between. The germline gives CDR1 SGDLS, CDR2 YYNGEE. The CDR3, as DNA: TGTGCCAGCAGCGCGGAGGCGGTTGGTGATGGCTACACCTTC. Its protein is CASSAEAVGDGYTF.

The gene calls are TRBV4-2 and TRBJ2-5; 15 nucleotides line up with TRBD2. The CDR3 contains 21 residues. V dropped 4 bases and J dropped 0; count of bases not matched to a gene: 15. Looked up from germline, CDR1 is LGHNA and CDR2 is YNFKEQ. CDR3 nucleotide sequence: TGTGCCAGCAGCCGGCTCAGAACCGGGACTAGCGGGGGGCGCGACCAAGAGACCCAGTACTTC. Amino acid sequence: CASSRLRTGTSGGRDQETQYF.

There are a few counts of this clone. This sequence joins TRBV29-1 and TRBJ1-1; no firm D call. In germline, CDR1 is SQVTM, CDR2 ANQGSEA. V dropped 7 bases and J dropped 0 bases, with 12 bases sitting between them. CDR3 length: 13 amino acids. The CDR3 loop reads CSALRGMNTEAFF. Written as DNA, the CDR3 is TGCAGCGCTCTCCGAGGTATGAACACTGAAGCTTTCTTT.

This clone was seen only a few times. CDR3 region: CASSLERYTRTDTQYF. As DNA, the CDR3 is TGCGCCAGCAGCTTGGAGAGGTATACCCGCACAGATACGCAGTATTTT. The rearrangement links TRBV5-1 to TRBJ2-3; D is unresolved. The germline gives CDR1 SGHRS, CDR2 YFSETQ. V lost 0 bases to trimming and J lost 1 base, with 12 bases between them. The CDR3 is 16 residues long.

A few counts support this clone. The chain carries TRBV5-1 and TRBJ1-1, with TRBD1 identical over 9 bases. Germline V gene data show CDR1 as SGHRS and CDR2 as YFSETQ. V dropped 6 bases and J dropped 13; count of bases not matched to a gene: 13. The CDR3 is made up of 13 amino acids. CDR3 in amino acids: CASTLEGTGRGFF. Written as DNA, the CDR3 is TGCGCCAGCACTCTGGAAGGGACAGGGCGCGGTTTCTTT. The full variable domain, rest sourced from reference TRBV5-1 and TRBJ1-1, is KAGVTQTPRYLIKTRGQQVTLSCSPISGHRSVSWYQQTPGQGLQFLFEYFSETQRNKGNFPGRFSGRQFSNSRSEMNVSTLELGDSALYLCASTLEGTGRGFFGQGTRLTVV.

The chain carries TRBV12-2 and TRBJ1-1; the D call of TRBD1 is as the table states it, not checked on the DNA. TRBV12-2 is classified as a pseudogene. The CDR3 contains 12 residues. The CDR3 region has the DNA TGTGCAAGTCGCCTCCCGGGACAAGAAGCTTTCTTT. This codes for CASRLPGQEAFF.

This clone was counted between two and nine times. The chain combines TRBV7-9 with TRBJ2-1; the D gene is possibly TRBD1 (5 bases). This CDR3 contains 14 residues. V was clipped by 5 bases and J by 4 bases, with 12 bases between them. Germline V gene lookup returns CDR1 SEHNR and CDR2 FQNEAQ (reference sequence). In DNA form, the CDR3 reads TGTGCCAGCAGCCCTAGAGACAGATACAATGAGCAGTTCTTC. Translating it yields CASSPRDRYNEQFF.

This clone has a handful of counts. The rearrangement uses TRBV4-1 and TRBJ2-5; D tentatively reads TRBD1 or TRBD2 (6 bases each). Per germline, CDR1 MGHRA and CDR2 YSYEKL. The CDR3 is made up of 15 amino acids. The V end was cut by 4 bases, the J end by 5 bases, with 17 bases between. DNA for the CDR3: TGCGCCAGCAGCCCAACGGGGGCCGCGGGCGAGACCCAGTACTTC. The encoded protein is CASSPTGAAGETQYF.

The chain uses TRBV4-1 and TRBJ1-2; 8 bases are shared with TRBD1. V dropped 3 bases and J dropped 6; count of bases not matched to a gene: 9. The CDR3 consists of 15 residues. CDR1 MGHRA and CDR2 YSYEKL come from the germline V gene. The chain's CDR3 is CASSQLRTGLNGYTF. DNA for the CDR3: TGCGCCAGCAGCCAGCTGAGGACAGGGTTAAATGGCTACACCTTC.

This rearrangement joins TRBV20-1 to TRBJ2-3, with a possible D match to TRBD1 (5 bases). This CDR3 is built from 11 residues. Germline values: CDR1 DFQATT, CDR2 SNEGSKA (reference sequence). V lost 2 bases, J lost 6 bases, and 6 bases lay in between. The CDR3 sequence: CSARQGDTQYF. CDR3 coding DNA: TGCAGTGCTAGACAGGGCGATACGCAGTATTTT.

The V call is TRBV11-2, the J call TRBJ2-7; D is uncertain. CDR1 is SGHAT and CDR2 is FQNNGV in the germline V gene. The CDR3 has 14 residues. V dropped 2 bases and J dropped 2 bases, with 10 bases sitting between them. CDR3 in DNA: TGTGCCAGCAGCTTATCGAACGGAGCCTACGAGCAGTACTTC. Translated, it gives CASSLSNGAYEQYF. Complete variable domain (other parts from reference TRBV11-2 and TRBJ2-7): EAGVAQSPRYKIIEKRQSVAFWCNPISGHATLYWYQQILGQGPKLLIQFQNNGVVDDSQLPKDRFSAERLKGVDSTLKIQPAKLEDSAVYLCASSLSNGAYEQYFGPGTRLTVT.